This TCR beta chain was recorded in a study of glioma-infiltrating T cells after dendritic cell vaccination (dated by TCRdb to 2015 to 2016). Turning to the overall study: Of the approximately 15 glioblastoma patients in the cohort, all drawn from Phase I and II dendritic cell vaccination trials, 9 were newly diagnosed and 6 had recurrent disease. Patients received autologous tumor lysate-pulsed dendritic cell vaccination between about 2003 and 2012. The vaccine consisted of monocyte-derived dendritic cells cultured approximately seven days with IL-4 and GM-CSF, then pulsed overnight with autologous tumor lysate. Three intradermal dendritic cell vaccine injections were administered to patients at biweekly intervals in the arm below the axilla. In glioblastoma patients vaccinated with dendritic cells, deep sequencing of TCR beta CDR3 regions served to measure the amount of tumor-infiltrating lymphocytes and to compare repertoires between tumor and blood. TCR sequencing metrics, including TIL content and tumor-blood repertoire overlap, were correlated with survival after dendritic cell vaccination.

Using the immunoSEQ assay, TCRB CDR3 regions were amplified from about 1.9 micrograms of genomic DNA, or from all available DNA when less than that was on hand. The multiplex PCR relied on 60 forward primers for TCR V beta segments and 13 reverse primers for J beta segments. To estimate the number of reads per starting template, synthetic control templates were added to each sample at limiting dilution. Reads of 87 bp were generated by sequencing on the Illumina HiSeq System. The published analysis was carried out like this. PCR and sequencing errors were removed by a nearest neighbor algorithm that merged closely related sequences. TCR overlap was defined as the percentage of unique tumor TCR beta sequences that were also present in the same patient's peripheral blood. In TCRdb, the immuneACCESS table is reduced to in-frame sequences with V and J assigned. These tables do not hold every clone; where another copy was compared, an unresolved V gene accounts for under half, and the others remain unexplained. V and J calls and clone size are copied from that table; D and trimming were computed from the DNA. This sample gives about 38,000 clones in total; approximately 84% of them show up just once. The ten largest clones represent 7.5% to 10% of the sample.

Patients were selected on the basis of adequate residual fresh-frozen tumor tissue and more than two years of available survival data. None of the glioblastoma patients carried an isocitrate dehydrogenase mutation, although molecular status otherwise varied. PBMC were collected before vaccination, two weeks after the third vaccination, and at tumor progression if tumor progression occurred. Genomic DNA was extracted with the Qiagen DNeasy Blood extraction Kit. Taken from the germline V gene, the CDR1 and CDR2 loops are MGHRA and YSYEKL. The junction shows trimming of 2 bases on V and 1 base on J, and the gene matches do not reach 4 bases of it. From the cysteine through the phenylalanine, the CDR3 covers 17 amino acids. Kept here is only the CDR3 DNA, which spans 51 bases and is read in frame from base 1. Here is what the overall study found, with its caveats: The cohort was small and heterogeneous, with few patients having full blood and tumor sets and even fewer initial-recurrent tumor pairs. No direct relationship between TCR clonality and survival was found, suggesting that a diverse polyclonal response may matter. The three-group TCR overlap response model was characterized as speculative, and prospective validation of the model was stated to be required. Higher estimated pretreatment TIL content predicted longer time to progression and overall survival after dendritic cell vaccination.

In regard to this clone: There is no known antigen for this receptor. No per-base quality is available; no much larger clone lies one base away.

The source material was blood, sampled before dendritic cell vaccination. The TCR was taken from a human donor with glioblastoma. The chain couples TRBV4-1 to TRBJ2-2; TRBD2 lines up with 10 middle nucleotides. In nucleotides, the sequence is TGCGCCAGCAGCCAACTTCTAGCGGGGGTGAACACCGGGGAGCTGTTTTTT. This sequence encodes CASSQLLAGVNTGELFF.